Included here is one T cell receptor beta chain sequence, with context. No antigen is known for it. Nothing much larger sits one base from this clone, and base qualities are not available. The data stem from a study of molecular identifiers for immune sequencing clone quantification (dated by TCRdb to 2017 to 2018). With respect to the entire study: For a replicate experiment, RNA from roughly 20,000 or 100,000 naive CD8 T cells was divided into five aliquots, and four of the five aliquots were sequenced. The study was a methods study using CD8 T cells to benchmark molecular-identifier clustering-based TCR repertoire sequencing (MIDCIRS) and TCR RNA copy counting.

Broad study findings and their caveats: The naive libraries included spiked-in Jurkat TCR RNA (approximately ten copies' worth), and this RNA is not part of the donor repertoire. In CMV-specific effector cells, clones with more than 20 RNA copies contained over 98% of molecules, whereas in naive cells such clones contained under 1% of molecules. Spiked-in Jurkat TCR RNA equal to a single cell's worth was reported to be detectable even within 1,100,000 naive CD8 T cells. Modeling estimated about 3.3 recovered TCR RNA copies per cell, compared with approximately 10 by digital PCR, which implies about 32% capture efficiency. The sizes of highly expanded clones could end up underestimated when identical TCR molecules share a barcode. Without barcode sub-clustering, chimeric consensus sequences inflated TCR diversity; chimeras reached as high as 47%.

Libraries of naive CD8 T cells were generated from roughly 21,000 to 960,000 sorted cells, with 10%, 30% or 50% of the purified RNA used. Naive CD8 T cells were FACS-sorted as CD8+CD4-CCR7+CD45RA+ on a BD FACSAria II into RLT Plus buffer. To test detection sensitivity, Jurkat RNA equal to over nine TCR copies was added to samples of about 20,000-1,100,000 naive CD8 T cells. CD8 T cells were enriched using RosetteSep CD8+ T Cell Enrichment Cocktail and Ficoll-Paque, and the enriched cells then underwent ACK red cell lysis. Library generation was performed with PCR. Sequenced on a NextSeq 500. Bulk TCR libraries were generated as previously described, with the TCR primers listed in Table S5 used. Total RNA was purified with the Qiagen AllPrep DNA/RNA kit. Before any analysis, reads coming from multiple sequencing runs of the same library were combined into one pool. Per the original workflow: Reads were retained only if an exact TCR constant sequence was present, and the retained reads were trimmed to 150 nt and grouped according to their 12-nt molecular barcodes. Reads within each barcode group were sub-clustered using a 15% Levenshtein threshold, and quality-weighted consensus sequences were constructed for each RNA molecule. Non-functional sequences were discarded, and so were lower-count sequences lying one edit away from another sequence. Based on a fit of two negative binomial distributions, barcode sub-clusters having less than 20% of the maximum read count were discarded. TCRdb trimmed the raw reads at Q25, called clones with MiXCR and kept productive beta chains. One record per CDR3 amino acid sequence lists the most common genes and DNA. The V and J calls and clone size come from TCRdb's table, not from the authors' own analysis. The sample table records 490,000 or so distinct CDR3 sequences; about a quarter of these occur just once. The ten largest make up 0.7% to 0.9% of the sample.

Including cysteine and phenylalanine, the CDR3 has 14 amino acids. Only CDR3 DNA is held: 42 bases, read in frame from base 1. The germline V gene sets CDR1 to MNHEY and CDR2 to SVGEGT. Sequencing was done on a sample of naive CD8+ T cells from blood, with Jurkat cell RNA spiked in. The sample's cell subset or site label is to be understood as: FACS-sorted CD8+CD4-CCR7+CD45RA+ naive T cells. This clonotype was sampled from a human donor in good health. Some libraries in this study had Jurkat cell RNA spiked in. The sequence joins TRBV6-2 or TRBV6-3 to TRBJ1-5, with no D gene named confidently. The nucleotide sequence is TGTGTCTTTACAAGAACCCCTAGCAATCAGCCCCAGCATTTT. This is translated as CVFTRTPSNQPQHF.